The entry that follows covers one T cell receptor beta chain sequence. Its target is unknown. Use of 60 Vbeta and 13 Jbeta primers characterized the PCR. Libraries were prepared by immunoSEQ multiplex PCR; TCRdb keeps only in-frame clonotypes and omits some of them. The sample lists under 150,000 clones, 65% to 85% seen once, with 2% to 3% in the top ten. The CDR3 totals 15 residues. Trimming left V 0 bases short and J 3 bases short, with 9 bases between. Germline loops: CDR1 SGDLS, CDR2 YYNGEE. The entry originates in a study of cytomegalovirus exposure and HLA in healthy donors. Broader study findings: DRB1 had the most TCR associations and HLA-C the fewest, a later analysis found, with rates varying by HLA locus.

This TCR came from a woman between 18 and 29 years old in good health and CMV-seronegative. The rearrangement links TRBV9 to TRBJ2-2; D is possibly TRBD1 (6 bases). The sequenced sample consisted of PBMCs. The CDR3 loop reads CASSVAGAHTGELFF. The CDR3 DNA follows: TGTGCCAGCAGCGTAGCAGGGGCCCACACCGGGGAGCTGTTTTTT.